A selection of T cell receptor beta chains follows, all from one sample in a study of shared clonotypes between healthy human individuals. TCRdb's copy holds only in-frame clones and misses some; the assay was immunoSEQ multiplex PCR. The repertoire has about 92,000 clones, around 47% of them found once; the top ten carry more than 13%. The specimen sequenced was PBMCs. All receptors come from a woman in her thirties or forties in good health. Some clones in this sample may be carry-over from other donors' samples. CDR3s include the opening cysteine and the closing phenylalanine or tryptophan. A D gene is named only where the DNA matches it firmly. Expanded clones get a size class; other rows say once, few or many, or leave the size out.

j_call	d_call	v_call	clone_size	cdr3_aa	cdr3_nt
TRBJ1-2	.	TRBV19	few	CASSMAGSSNYGYTF	TGTGCCAGTAGTATGGCGGGCAGCTCTAACTATGGCTACACCTTC
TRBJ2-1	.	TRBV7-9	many	CASSFLGLPNEQFF	TGTGCCAGCAGCTTCTTGGGACTGCCCAATGAGCAGTTCTTC
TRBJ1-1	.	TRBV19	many	CASSIVNRVAEAFF	TGTGCCAGTAGTATAGTAAACAGGGTTGCTGAAGCTTTCTTT
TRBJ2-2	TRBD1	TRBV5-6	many	CASSPGTGRDTGELFF	TGTGCCAGCAGCCCTGGGACAGGGCGGGACACCGGGGAGCTGTTTTTT
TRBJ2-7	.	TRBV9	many	CASSVSTASYEQYF	TGTGCCAGCAGCGTATCAACTGCCTCCTACGAGCAGTACTTC
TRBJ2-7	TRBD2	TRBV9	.	CASSPRDSGRGYEQYF	TGTGCCAGCAGCCCTCGGGATAGCGGGAGGGGGTACGAGCAGTACTTC
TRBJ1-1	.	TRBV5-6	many	CASSPYGQYKEAFF	TGTGCCAGCAGCCCCTATGGACAGTATAAGGAAGCTTTCTTT
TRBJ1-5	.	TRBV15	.	CATSRDRHSNQPQHF	TGTGCCACCAGCAGAGATCGACATAGCAATCAGCCCCAGCATTTT
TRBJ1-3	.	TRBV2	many	CASSEVPGEAIYF	TGTGCCAGCAGTGAGGTCCCAGGGGAGGCCATATATTTT
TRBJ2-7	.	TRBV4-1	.	CASSLIGPGYEQYF	TGCGCCAGCAGCCTTATCGGACCCGGCTACGAGCAGTACTTC
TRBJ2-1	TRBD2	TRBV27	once	CASRGGVNEQFF	TGTGCCAGCAGGGGAGGGGTCAATGAGCAGTTCTTC
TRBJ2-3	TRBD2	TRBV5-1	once	CASSLAGGGDTQYF	TGCGCCAGCAGCCTAGCGGGAGGGGGAGATACGCAGTATTTT
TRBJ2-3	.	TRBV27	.	CASSELWADTQYF	TGTGCCAGCAGCGAGCTTTGGGCAGATACGCAGTATTTT
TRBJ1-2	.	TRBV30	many	CAWSGEWGYTF	TGTGCCTGGAGTGGAGAGTGGGGCTACACCTTC
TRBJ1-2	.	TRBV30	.	CAWSVQGTYYGYTF	TGTGCCTGGAGTGTACAGGGAACTTACTATGGCTACACCTTC
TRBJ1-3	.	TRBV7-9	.	CASRLGQHGNTIYF	TGTGCCAGCAGACTTGGACAGCACGGAAACACCATATATTTT
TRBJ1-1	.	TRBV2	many	CASRTQGNTEAFF	TGTGCCAGCAGAACACAGGGGAACACTGAAGCTTTCTTT
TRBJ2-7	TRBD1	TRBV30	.	CAWMRDSDEQYF	TGTGCCTGGATGAGGGACAGCGACGAGCAGTACTTC
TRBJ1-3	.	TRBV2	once	CATPGGGNTIYF	TGTGCCACCCCGGGGGGAGGAAACACCATATATTTT
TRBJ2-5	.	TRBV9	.	CASSVGLSGGETQYF	TGTGCCAGCAGCGTGGGTCTTAGTGGAGGGGAGACCCAGTACTTC
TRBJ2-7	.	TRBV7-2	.	CASSLSPQGGEQYF	TGTGCCAGCAGCTTATCCCCCCAGGGAGGCGAGCAGTACTTC
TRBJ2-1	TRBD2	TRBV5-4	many	CASRKGTSAYNEQFF	TGTGCCAGCAGAAAAGGGACTAGCGCGTACAATGAGCAGTTCTTC
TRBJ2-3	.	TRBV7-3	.	CASSFAGGSTDTQYF	TGTGCCAGCAGCTTCGCGGGCGGGAGCACAGATACGCAGTATTTT
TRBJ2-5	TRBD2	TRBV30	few	CAWSDWREGRETQYF	TGTGCCTGGAGTGATTGGCGGGAGGGCCGGGAGACCCAGTACTTC
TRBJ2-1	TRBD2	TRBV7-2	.	CASRPPAGGPYNEQFF	TGTGCCAGCAGACCCCCAGCGGGAGGACCCTACAATGAGCAGTTCTTC
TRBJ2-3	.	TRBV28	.	CASSLVPGDDTQYF	TGTGCCAGCAGTTTGGTGCCGGGAGATGATACGCAGTATTTT
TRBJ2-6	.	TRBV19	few	CATTGSGANVLTF	TGTGCCACCACCGGTTCTGGGGCCAACGTCCTGACTTTC
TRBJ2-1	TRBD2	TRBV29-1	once	CSVVGLAGVNEQFF	TGCAGCGTTGTAGGACTAGCCGGAGTCAATGAGCAGTTCTTC